The next 15 T cell receptor beta chains were all read from a single sample in a study of T cells in Graves' hyperthyroidism and ophthalmopathy. What was amplified from RNA transcripts were TCR beta CDR3 regions. With the HTBI primer set, the TCR CDR3 went through a first round of RT-PCR. Each CDR3 protein is one row after TCRdb ran MiXCR on the multiplex PCR reads. Of around 760,000 distinct CDR3 sequences listed, about a third are singletons. Material: blood. The receptors come from a woman aged 35 to 49 with Graves' hyperthyroidism.

This clonotype turned up a few times. This chain uses TRBV20-1 with TRBJ2-5; 13 nucleotides match TRBD2. Per the germline V gene, CDR1 is DFQATT and CDR2 is SNEGSKA (reference sequence). Trimming cost V 0 bases and J 2 bases; bases outside gene matches: 12. The CDR3 runs 19 residues. DNA for the CDR3: TGCAGTGCTAGAGACCTCACTAGCGGGGGGGCGGATAGTCAAGAGACCCAGTACTTC. Its translation is CSARDLTSGGADSQETQYF.

This clonotype appeared a single time. The J gene is TRBJ2-6, the V gene TRBV7-3, with 8 bases fitting TRBD1. V dropped 5 bases and J dropped 0; count of bases not matched to a gene: 12. The CDR3 consists of 19 residues. Germline assignment: CDR1 SGHTA and CDR2 FQGTGA. This CDR3 reads CASSPGPGTGRSGANVLTF. DNA for the CDR3: TGTGCCAGCAGCCCGGGTCCCGGGACAGGCCGCTCTGGGGCCAACGTCCTGACTTTC.

This clonotype turned up a few times. J is TRBJ1-1 and V is TRBV4-3; D is unresolved. V shed 1 base and J shed 1 base, with 10 bases lying between them. The CDR3 totals 15 residues. Germline lookup yields CDR1 LGHNA and CDR2 YSLEER. In DNA form, the CDR3 reads TGCGCCAGCAGCCAAGCGCGACGGCAGAACACTGAAGCTTTCTTT. Translating it yields CASSQARRQNTEAFF.

This chain links TRBV12-3 or TRBV12-4 with TRBJ2-3; 10 bases fit TRBD2. The CDR3 has 20 amino acids. With 3 bases clipped from V and 2 bases from J, the junction kept 17 bases outside the gene matches. The CDR3 DNA follows: TGTGCCAGCAGTTTCAGGGGTCTAGCGGGAGTCGGTCGTAACACAGATACGCAGTATTTT. Translated: CASSFRGLAGVGRNTDTQYF.

Of note for this clonotype: Compared with germline, one end of the junction differs, possibly owing to a read error. The chain is built from TRBV20-1 and TRBJ2-2, with a possible D match to TRBD2 (5 bases). The V gene's germline CDR1 is DFQATT and CDR2 SNEGSKA (reference sequence). The CDR3 totals 14 residues. The CDR3, as DNA: TGCAGTGCTATCTGGCTCACGAACACCGGGGAGCTGTCTTTT. It codes for CSAIWLTNTGELSF.

This clonotype was observed many times. This chain uses TRBV2 with TRBJ2-5; 7 bases map to TRBD1. This CDR3 contains 16 residues. The J segment lost 5 bases and the V segment lost 5 bases, leaving 14 bases of the junction unmatched. Per germline, CDR1 SNHLY and CDR2 FYNNEI. The CDR3 bases are TGTGCCAGCAGTTACCGGGACAGTCTATCCGGGGAGACCCAGTACTTC. Translation gives CASSYRDSLSGETQYF.

This clonotype turned up a few times. This chain connects TRBV7-9 to TRBJ1-1, with 7 bases aligning to TRBD1. The germline V gene has CDR1 SEHNR and CDR2 FQNEAQ (reference sequence). J was trimmed by 1 base and V by 3 bases; bases with no gene match: 11. This CDR3 contains 17 residues. The DNA of the CDR3 is TGTGCCAGCAGCTTCGACAGACAGGGTCCGAAGAACACTGAAGCTTTCTTT. Its protein product is CASSFDRQGPKNTEAFF.

Turning to this clonotype: At one boundary the junction diverges from the germline segment, which might be a read error. The V gene is TRBV2, the J gene TRBJ1-5; D is ambiguous. The CDR3 is 13 residues long. CDR1 and CDR2 from the germline V gene are SNHLY and FYNNEI. CDR3 sequence reads: CASTGESNQPQHF. The CDR3 region has the DNA TGCGCCAGCACGGGAGAAAGCAATCAGCCCCAGCATTTT.

The chain couples TRBV15 to TRBJ1-3, with D tentatively TRBD1 (6 bases). Per the germline V gene, CDR1 is LNHNV and CDR2 is YYDKDF (reference sequence). The length of the CDR3 is 13 residues. The V gene lost 4 bases and the J gene lost 6 bases, with 10 bases spanning the gap. CDR3 DNA sequence: TGTGCCACCAGCATGGGACAAACAAACACCATATATTTT. It translates to CATSMGQTNTIYF.

The gene calls are TRBV20-1 and TRBJ2-7; tentatively, D is TRBD2 (5 bases). Per germline, CDR1 DFQATT and CDR2 SNEGSKA (reference sequence). Deletions cut 0 bases from V and 3 bases from J, with 9 bases between. The CDR3 sequence is 13 residues long. The CDR3 bases are TGCAGTGCTAGAGATCTCGGAGGCTACGAGCAGTACTTC. Its protein product is CSARDLGGYEQYF.

At least ten counts were recorded for this clonotype. V and J are TRBV7-2 and TRBJ2-7; D not resolved. CDR3 length: 13 residues. V dropped 1 base and J dropped 5 bases, with 9 bases sitting between them. The germline V gene has CDR1 SGHTA and CDR2 FQGNSA. CDR3 amino acids: CASSLVGPHEQYF. The CDR3 DNA reads TGTGCCAGCAGCTTAGTCGGGCCCCACGAGCAGTACTTC.

This clonotype showed up many times. The rearrangement links TRBV7-9 to TRBJ2-5; D call uncertain. The CDR3 length is 14 residues. The germline CDR1 and CDR2 sequences are SEHNR and FQNEAQ (reference sequence). V lost 1 base and J 5 bases, leaving 11 bases between the germline ends. CDR3 sequence (DNA): TGTGCCAGCAGCTTAGGCCTTCTCGGGGAGACCCAGTACTTC. Its translation is CASSLGLLGETQYF. Together with reference TRBV7-9 and TRBJ2-5, the CDR3 gives the full variable domain: DTGVSQNPRHKITKRGQNVTFRCDPISEHNRLYWYRQTLGQGPEFLTYFQNEAQLEKSRLLSDRFSAERPKGSFSTLEIQRTEQGDSAMYLCASSLGLLGETQYFGPGTRLLVL.

The chain combines TRBV18 with TRBJ1-1; a possible D gene is TRBD1 (5 bases). V was trimmed by 7 bases and J by 4 bases, leaving 13 bases between them. Germline lookup yields CDR1 KGHSH and CDR2 LQKENI. CDR3 length: 13 amino acids. CDR3 residues: CASFGAGTTEAFF. CDR3 DNA sequence: TGTGCCAGCTTTGGAGCAGGGACCACTGAAGCTTTCTTT.

V is TRBV19 and J is TRBJ2-2, with D unresolved. Trimming cost V 3 bases and J 0 bases, with 5 bases left between them. The CDR3 is made up of 14 amino acids. From germline, CDR1 is LNHDA and CDR2 SQIVND (reference sequence). Here the CDR3 DNA reads TGTGCCAGTAGTATCGGGCCGAACACCGGGGAGCTGTTTTTT. It translates to CASSIGPNTGELFF.

The genes are TRBV2 and TRBJ1-1; TRBD1 aligns across 8 bases. The CDR3 sequence is 15 residues long. Germline lookup yields CDR1 SNHLY and CDR2 FYNNEI. V lost 8 bases, J lost 5 bases, and 13 bases stayed unmatched. The CDR3 reads CASSRKGQGETEAFF. The CDR3 DNA reads as TGTGCCAGCTCACGTAAAGGACAGGGAGAGACTGAAGCTTTCTTT.